The sequence of this T cell receptor beta chain was determined in a study of cytomegalovirus exposure and HLA in healthy donors. CDR3 length: 13 residues. The V gene's germline CDR1 is MRHNA and CDR2 SNTAGT. Trimming pared 5 bases from V and 5 bases from J, leaving 12 bases between. Notes on this clone: The antigen is not known.

In the PCR, 60 Vbeta and 13 Jbeta primers were used. Repertoires were generated with immunoSEQ multiplex PCR, while TCRdb's copy carries only in-frame clones and drops some. The profile shows over 150,000 clones, over 65% of them singletons. General study results and limits: A further, later analysis showed that HLA-associated TCR beta chains (compared with equally common others) were more clonally expanded. Further analysis was carried out later, and it showed several of the most significant clusters appearing linked to common viral pathogens. In an earlier analysis, in approximately 630 donors, most V segments appeared productive either ~90% or ~30% of the time. There was a cluster of highly shared sequence variants that was likely a sequencing artifact.

The chain couples TRBV6-4 to TRBJ1-1; TRBD1 is a possible D gene (6 bases). This receptor was taken from a boy under 10 years old in good health and CMV-seronegative. Sample: PBMCs. The CDR3 sequence is CASSRGMGTEAFF. In DNA, the CDR3 is TGTGCCAGCAGTAGGGGGATGGGGACTGAAGCTTTCTTT.